Below, 8 T cell receptor beta chains from the same sample are listed, as sequenced in a study of T-cell memory formation after mild COVID-19. A single record per CDR3 protein comes from TCRdb applying MiXCR to the 5' RACE reads. Of about 130,000 distinct CDR3 sequences listed, about 17% are singletons. Material: PBMCs or a T cell subset sorted from them (not recorded which). Receptors were obtained from a man aged 18 to 29 who had mild COVID-19 (a few samples of this study predate the infection). Cell type and time point are not known.

There are a few counts of this clonotype. This sequence joins TRBV6-2 or TRBV6-3 and TRBJ2-7, with 7 bases aligning to TRBD1. V shed 7 bases, J shed 2 bases, and the junction held 14 bases outside the gene matches. The CDR3 totals 16 residues. Looked up from germline, CDR1 is MNHEY and CDR2 is SVGEGT. CDR3 amino acids: CASNRRGSGGTYEQYF. DNA for the CDR3: TGTGCCAGCAACCGACGGGGCTCAGGGGGTACCTACGAGCAGTACTTC.

The chain employs TRBV24-1 and TRBJ2-3, with D perhaps TRBD1 (5 bases). CDR1 is KGHDR and CDR2 is SFDVKD in the germline V gene. This CDR3 region has 12 residues. With 4 bases removed from V and 9 bases from J, the gap between germline ends came to 10 bases. In nucleotides, the CDR3 is TGTGCCACCAGTGAGGGCAGGGAAACGCAGTATTTT. It translates to CATSEGRETQYF.

The chain employs TRBV7-8 and TRBJ1-2; 11 bases align to TRBD1. The CDR3 runs 13 residues. Germline V gene data show CDR1 as SGHVS and CDR2 as FQNEAQ. The junction had 4 bases not matched to a gene; V was cut back by 6 bases and J by 7 bases. CDR3: CASSEGQGGGYTF. The CDR3, as DNA: TGTGCCAGCAGTGAGGGACAGGGGGGTGGCTACACCTTC.

This chain connects TRBV11-2 to TRBJ2-5; no clear D. The CDR3 is 12 amino acids. From germline, CDR1 is SGHAT and CDR2 FQNNGV. Trimming left V 5 bases short and J 6 bases short, with 10 bases between. The CDR3 DNA follows: TGTGCCAGCAGCCGGGTCCCCCAGACCCAGTACTTC. Residues: CASSRVPQTQYF.

Only a few counts were recorded for this clonotype. DNA for the CDR3: TGTGCCAGCAGCGATCATGGACGCTTCTCTGGAAACACCATATATTTT. Protein sequence: CASSDHGRFSGNTIYF. V gene TRBV12-3 or TRBV12-4 combines with J gene TRBJ1-3; D gene ambiguous. The CDR3 is 16 residues long. Trimming pared 6 bases from V and 0 bases from J, leaving 15 bases between.

The rearrangement joins TRBV5-6 to TRBJ2-1; 9 positions match TRBD2. Unmatched junction bases numbered 0, after V lost 1 base and J lost 7 bases. Germline V gene sequence: CDR1 SGHDT, CDR2 YYEEEE. There are 13 residues in the CDR3. This CDR3 reads CASSLLAGNEQFF. In DNA, the CDR3 is TGTGCCAGCAGCTTGCTAGCGGGGAATGAGCAGTTCTTC.

This clonotype was seen many times. The chain uses TRBV18 and TRBJ2-5; D is ambiguous. CDR3 size: 14 residues. Germline assignment: CDR1 KGHSH and CDR2 LQKENI. Trimming stripped 2 bases from V and 2 bases from J, with 9 bases between. DNA for the CDR3: TGTGCCAGCTCACCAGGGAATAGGCAAGAGACCCAGTACTTC. This translates into CASSPGNRQETQYF.

The chain joins TRBV10-1 to TRBJ2-2; 11 bases agree with TRBD1. The germline V gene has CDR1 WNHNN and CDR2 SYGVQD (reference sequence). With 4 bases clipped from V and 6 bases from J, the junction kept 7 bases outside the gene matches. This CDR3 contains 16 residues. The CDR3 region is CASSAGQGEKAGELFF. CDR3 sequence (DNA): TGCGCCAGCAGTGCGGGACAGGGGGAGAAAGCCGGGGAGCTGTTTTTT.